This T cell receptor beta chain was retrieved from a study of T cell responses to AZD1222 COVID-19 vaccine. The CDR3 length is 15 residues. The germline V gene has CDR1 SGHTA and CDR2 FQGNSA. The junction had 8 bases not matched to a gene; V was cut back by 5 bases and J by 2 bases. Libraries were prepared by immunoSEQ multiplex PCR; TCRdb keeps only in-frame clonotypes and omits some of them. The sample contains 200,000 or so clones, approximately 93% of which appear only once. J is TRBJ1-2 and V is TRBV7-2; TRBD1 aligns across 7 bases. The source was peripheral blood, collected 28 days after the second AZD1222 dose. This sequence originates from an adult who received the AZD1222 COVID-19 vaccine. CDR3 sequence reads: CASSKPQGGNYGYTF. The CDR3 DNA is TGTGCCAGCAGCAAACCTCAGGGGGGAAACTATGGCTACACCTTC.